At least ten counts were recorded for the clone carrying this T cell receptor (beta chain). No antigen is known for it. This CDR3 has 14 residues. Trimming removed 7 bases at V and 0 bases at J, with 13 bases between. Germline loops: CDR1 MDHEN, CDR2 SYDVKM. This specimen comes from a study of T-cell reconstitution after alpha-beta-depleted transplantation in children. Molecular barcoding with unique molecular identifiers was used for the TCRbeta library. TCRdb independently ran MiXCR on the PCR reads; one entry per CDR3 protein. The sample yields roughly 200,000 distinct CDR3 sequences, 11% seen once. Points from the study as a whole: Reports say that about two months after transplant, the alpha-beta T cells came out of several hundred graft clones that had expanded. T-cell counts and diversity at one year post-transplant came mainly from newly produced T cells. After transplant, high TCRbeta diversity at day 60 in some patients arose from surviving recipient T cells and thymic progenitors.

The sample consisted of PBMCs, taken before TCRalphabeta/CD19-depleted stem cell transplant. The receptor comes from a child under two years old with acute myeloid leukemia, due to receive a stem cell transplant. The gene calls are TRBV28 and TRBJ2-7; no clear D. This CDR3 is CASNRHQSSYEQYF. The CDR3 nucleotides read TGTGCCAGCAACAGACACCAGAGCTCCTACGAGCAGTACTTC.